Listed here are 7 T cell receptor beta chains from one sample, sequenced in a study of blood T cell repertoires in COVID-19. Some clones are missing from TCRdb's copy, which holds only in-frame ones; the method was immunoSEQ multiplex PCR. The sample consists of 250,000 to 350,000 clones, 85% to 90% of them appearing once. Sequenced input: peripheral blood. Receptors were obtained from a woman aged 25 to 45 with COVID-19, enrolled during active disease.

The chain combines TRBV9 with TRBJ2-2; 7 positions match TRBD2. Germline V gene sequence: CDR1 SGDLS, CDR2 YYNGEE. Trimming removed 4 bases from V and 3 bases from J; junction bases left unmatched: 9. The CDR3 has 16 residues. The CDR3 sequence: CASSPHTAGHTGELFF. The CDR3 DNA follows: TGTGCCAGCAGCCCGCACACAGCGGGGCACACCGGGGAGCTGTTTTTT.

The chain combines TRBV23-1 with TRBJ1-5; D unclear. TRBV23-1 counts as an open reading frame of uncertain function. V shed 3 bases and J shed 4 bases, with 7 bases lying between them. The CDR3 covers 13 residues. DNA of the CDR3: TGCGCCAGCAGTCAGCAGTGGAATCAGCCCCAGCATTTT. The encoded protein is CASSQQWNQPQHF.

The chain carries TRBV4-3 and TRBJ2-7, with a possible D match to TRBD2 (6 bases). Trimming pared 4 bases from V and 7 bases from J, leaving 23 bases between. CDR1 LGHNA and CDR2 YSLEER come from the germline V gene. CDR3 length: 16 residues. The CDR3 is CASSPARKGTRGEQYF. CDR3 DNA sequence: TGCGCCAGCAGCCCAGCACGGAAAGGGACTCGGGGAGAGCAGTACTTC.

V gene TRBV5-1 combines with J gene TRBJ1-4; D remains ambiguous. Looked up from germline, CDR1 is SGHRS and CDR2 is YFSETQ. CDR3 length equals 16 residues. Trimming cost V 0 bases and J 2 bases, with 11 bases left between them. The CDR3 nucleotides are TGCGCCAGCAGCTTGGCCCCACCGGAGACTAATGAAAAACTGTTTTTT. This gives the protein CASSLAPPETNEKLFF.

The rearrangement links TRBV7-3 to TRBJ1-3; D is unresolved. Per germline, CDR1 SGHTA and CDR2 FQGTGA. Trimming cost V 1 base and J 8 bases, with 12 bases left between them. CDR3 length: 14 residues. The CDR3 region is CASSLNPPVDTIYF. CDR3 coding DNA: TGTGCCAGCAGCTTAAACCCCCCGGTGGACACCATATATTTT.

The chain employs TRBV7-9 and TRBJ2-1; TRBD2 matches at 9 bases. The CDR3 totals 17 residues. CDR1 is SEHNR, CDR2 FQNEAQ, per germline (reference sequence). The junction had 5 bases not matched to a gene; V was cut back by 1 base and J by 1 base. The DNA for the CDR3 is TGTGCCAGCAGCTTAGGTCTGACTAGCGGATCCTACAATGAGCAGTTCTTC. Translated, it gives CASSLGLTSGSYNEQFF. Supplemented by reference TRBV7-9 and TRBJ2-1, the full variable domain reads DTGVSQNPRHKITKRGQNVTFRCDPISEHNRLYWYRQTLGQGPEFLTYFQNEAQLEKSRLLSDRFSAERPKGSFSTLEIQRTEQGDSAMYLCASSLGLTSGSYNEQFFGPGTRLTVL.

The chain combines TRBV5-1 with TRBJ2-5; TRBD2 agrees at 7 bases. After removal of 3 bases from V and 1 base from J, the junction contained 6 bases not matched to a gene. Germline CDR1 is SGHRS and CDR2 is YFSETQ. CDR3 length: 15 amino acids. CDR3 in amino acids: CASSSERGPQETQYF. Here the CDR3 DNA reads TGCGCCAGCAGCTCCGAGCGGGGCCCCCAAGAGACCCAGTACTTC. Full variable domain (remainder filled in from reference TRBV5-1 and TRBJ2-5): KAGVTQTPRYLIKTRGQQVTLSCSPISGHRSVSWYQQTPGQGLQFLFEYFSETQRNKGNFPGRFSGRQFSNSRSEMNVSTLELGDSALYLCASSSERGPQETQYFGPGTRLLVL.